This T cell receptor (beta chain) comes out of a study of technical replicates of blood from a handful of donors. The CDR3 loop spans 14 amino acids. The germline V gene encodes CDR1 SGHTA and CDR2 FQGNSA. V was clipped by 3 bases and J by 3 bases; unmatched bases: 0. Produced via immunoSEQ multiplex PCR; TCRdb's table is partial and in-frame only. In the table there are approximately 75,000 clones, 95% to 97% of which are singletons. This TCR was sampled from a human donor in good health. This chain links TRBV7-2 with TRBJ2-1; 9 bases fit TRBD2. The sequenced sample consisted of T cells isolated from PBMCs. The CDR3 region is CASSFSGSYNEQFF. The CDR3 DNA reads TGTGCCAGCAGCTTTAGCGGGAGCTACAATGAGCAGTTCTTC.